Shown below are 28 T cell receptor beta chains from a single sample sequenced in a study of cytomegalovirus exposure and HLA in healthy donors. PCR employed 60 Vbeta and 13 Jbeta primers. Produced via immunoSEQ multiplex PCR; TCRdb's table is partial and in-frame only. The table has roughly 180,000 clones, around 85% seen once; the top ten hold 1%. Sequenced sample: PBMCs. All receptors derive from a boy younger than 10 in good health and CMV-seronegative.

The V and J genes are TRBV27 and TRBJ1-2, with a tentative D call TRBD1 (6 bases). V lost 6 bases, J lost 5 bases, and 13 bases lay in between. CDR1 MNHEY and CDR2 SMNVEV come from the germline V gene (reference sequence). The CDR3 is made up of 13 amino acids. The CDR3 region is CASSLGGGYGYTF. CDR3 nucleotides: TGTGCCAGCAGCTTAGGGGGAGGATATGGCTACACCTTC.

The chain employs TRBV19 and TRBJ2-2, with 14 bases aligning to TRBD2. Per germline, CDR1 LNHDA and CDR2 SQIVND (reference sequence). The CDR3 runs to 14 residues. V gave up 5 bases and J gave up 10 bases; unmatched junction bases: 3. CDR3 DNA sequence: TGTGCCAGTAGTTTGGGACTAGCGGGAGTGGAGCTGTTTTTT. It yields the protein CASSLGLAGVELFF. Variable domain in full (rest from reference TRBV19 and TRBJ2-2): DGGITQSPKYLFRKEGQNVTLSCEQNLNHDAMYWYRQDPGQGLRLIYYSQIVNDFQKGDIAEGYSVSREKKESFPLTVTSAQKNPTAFYLCASSLGLAGVELFFGEGSRLTVL.

This clone appeared a single time. The chain has TRBV23-1 and TRBJ2-7; 8 positions match TRBD1. TRBV23-1 is labeled an ORF, and its function is uncertain. The CDR3 consists of 17 residues. The ends lost 2 bases at V and 5 bases at J; junction bases unmatched: 14. The CDR3 spells CASSQRGPGQGDHEQYF. The CDR3 DNA sequence: TGCGCCAGCAGTCAAAGGGGGCCCGGACAGGGCGACCACGAGCAGTACTTC.

The rearrangement links TRBV29-1 to TRBJ1-1; no clear D gene. The CDR3 has 10 residues. Trimming removed 6 bases at V and 1 base at J, with 3 bases between. The germline gives CDR1 SQVTM, CDR2 ANQGSEA. CDR3 region: CSVQNTEAFF. In nucleotides, the CDR3 is TGCAGCGTACAGAACACTGAAGCTTTCTTT.

The rearrangement links TRBV19 to TRBJ2-7, with a weak D call TRBD1 (6 bases). V dropped 6 bases and J dropped 0 bases, with 21 bases sitting between them. Germline CDR1 LNHDA, CDR2 SQIVND (reference sequence). This CDR3 contains 17 residues. The CDR3: CASSPWAGAPSSYEQYF. In DNA form, the CDR3 reads TGTGCCAGTAGCCCGTGGGCAGGGGCCCCGAGCTCCTACGAGCAGTACTTC.

The rearrangement uses TRBV28 and TRBJ2-2, with 7 bases fitting TRBD1. The junction had 14 bases not matched to a gene; V was cut back by 3 bases and J by 4 bases. The CDR3 is made up of 18 amino acids. Germline-derived CDR1 and CDR2 are MDHEN and SYDVKM. This chain's CDR3 is CASSFNRRTGGSTGELFF. CDR3 bases: TGTGCCAGCAGTTTCAACCGGCGGACAGGTGGGAGCACCGGGGAGCTGTTTTTT.

This sequence joins TRBV30 and TRBJ2-2; 8 nucleotides match TRBD2. The germline V gene encodes CDR1 GTSNPN and CDR2 SVGIG (reference sequence). J was trimmed by 0 bases and V by 2 bases; bases with no gene match: 11. This CDR3 region has 18 residues. In nucleotides, the CDR3 is TGTGCCTGGAGTTTTCAAAATAGCGGGATTGCGAACACCGGGGAGCTGTTTTTT. This codes for CAWSFQNSGIANTGELFF.

In DNA, the CDR3 is TGTGCCAGCAGCTTGTTAGCGGCTGGCTACACCTTC. Protein product: CASSLLAAGYTF. This chain connects TRBV7-2 to TRBJ1-2; no clear D gene. Per germline, CDR1 SGHTA and CDR2 FQGNSA. V dropped 3 bases and J dropped 7 bases, with 9 bases sitting between them. This CDR3 is 12 amino acids long.

The V gene is TRBV19, the J gene TRBJ2-7; possibly TRBD1 for D (6 bases). The germline V gene has CDR1 LNHDA and CDR2 SQIVND (reference sequence). The V end lost 3 bases, the J end lost 6 bases, and 12 bases lay between the germline ends. This CDR3 comprises 13 residues. The CDR3 protein is CASSMTQQGEQYV. CDR3 nucleotide sequence: TGTGCCAGTAGTATGACTCAACAGGGCGAGCAGTACGTC.

Turning to this clone: One junction end does not reproduce the germline sequence, and a read error may be involved. The V and J genes are TRBV7-9 and TRBJ1-4; 8 nucleotides line up with TRBD1. CDR3 size: 16 residues. Germline lookup yields CDR1 SEHNR and CDR2 FQNEAQ (reference sequence). In DNA, the CDR3 is TGTTCCAGCAGCGCCCAACAGACAGGGGTTCATGAAAAACTGTTTTTT. This sequence encodes CSSSAQQTGVHEKLFF. Supplemented by reference TRBV7-9 and TRBJ1-4, the full variable domain reads DTGVSQNPRHKITKRGQNVTFRCDPISEHNRLYWYRQTLGQGPEFLTYFQNEAQLEKSRLLSDRFSAERPKGSFSTLEIQRTEQGDSAMYLCSSSAQQTGVHEKLFFGSGTQLSVL.

This clone was seen a few times. Germline is not matched at one junction end, which may reflect a read error. The V gene is TRBV7-9, the J gene TRBJ1-4; 7 positions agree with TRBD1. Germline lookup yields CDR1 SEHNR and CDR2 FQNEAQ (reference sequence). The CDR3 covers 12 residues. The CDR3 loop reads CSSSLGGEKLFF. CDR3 DNA sequence: TGTTCCAGCAGCTTAGGGGGCGAAAAACTGTTTTTT.

This chain uses TRBV6-6 with TRBJ1-2; tentative D call: TRBD1 (5 bases). With 2 bases removed from V and 8 bases from J, the gap between germline ends came to 15 bases. The CDR3 covers 14 residues. The germline CDR1 and CDR2 sequences are MNHNY and SVGAGI (reference sequence). CDR3 loop: CASSYAGRSPGYTF. In nucleotides, the CDR3 is TGTGCCAGCAGTTACGCGGGACGCTCCCCCGGCTACACCTTC.

The chain couples TRBV19 to TRBJ1-6, with D maybe TRBD1 (6 bases). Germline CDR1 LNHDA, CDR2 SQIVND (reference sequence). The CDR3 is 16 amino acids. The V and J ends lost 4 bases and 8 bases respectively, with 18 bases between them. The CDR3 is CASSTSAGATYSPLHF. CDR3 in DNA: TGTGCCAGTAGTACCTCGGCAGGGGCCACCTATTCACCCCTCCACTTT.

The chain has TRBV11-3 and TRBJ2-1; TRBD2 aligns across 10 bases. CDR3 length: 16 amino acids. Looked up from germline, CDR1 is SGHNT and CDR2 is YENEEA. V gave up 5 bases and J gave up 4 bases; unmatched junction bases: 8. As DNA, the CDR3 is TGTGCCAGCAGCATGACTAGCGGGTTCCGATACAATGAGCAGTTCTTC. Protein product: CASSMTSGFRYNEQFF.

This rearrangement joins TRBV5-1 to TRBJ2-2; D might be TRBD2 (5 bases). V was shortened by 0 bases and J by 5 bases, with 5 bases between the two germline ends. There are 13 residues in the CDR3. Germline V lookup: CDR1 SGHRS, CDR2 YFSETQ. CDR3 protein: CASSLGRTGELFF. CDR3 coding DNA: TGCGCCAGCAGCTTGGGGAGGACCGGGGAGCTGTTTTTT.

As to this clone: In the same sample, other DNA sequences code for this CDR3. J is TRBJ1-3 and V is TRBV15; D is ambiguous. The CDR3 runs 15 residues. The germline gives CDR1 LNHNV, CDR2 YYDKDF (reference sequence). Trimming removed 3 bases at V and 2 bases at J, with 11 bases between. This CDR3 is CATSREGGPGNTIYF. CDR3 in DNA: TGTGCCACCAGCAGGGAGGGAGGCCCTGGAAACACCATATATTTT.

The chain combines TRBV5-1 with TRBJ2-2; 8 bases fit TRBD1. The CDR3 has 16 amino acids. Germline V gives CDR1 SGHRS, CDR2 YFSETQ. J gave up 7 bases and V 3 bases, and 11 bases lay outside the gene matches. The CDR3 region is CASSSTGGRGSGELFF. The DNA of the CDR3 is TGCGCCAGCAGCTCAACAGGGGGTCGAGGTAGCGGGGAGCTGTTTTTT.

This clone was detected a few times. V is TRBV15 and J is TRBJ2-7; 8 bases agree with TRBD1. The V and J ends lost 5 bases and 0 bases, in that order; junction bases with no gene match: 6. CDR3 size: 15 residues. In germline, CDR1 is LNHNV, CDR2 YYDKDF (reference sequence). CDR3 amino acids: CATSVQGTGSYEQYF. In DNA, the CDR3 is TGTGCCACCAGCGTCCAGGGGACAGGCTCCTACGAGCAGTACTTC.

The rearrangement joins TRBV6-1 to TRBJ1-1, with a tentative D call TRBD1 (5 bases). The germline V gene encodes CDR1 MNHNS and CDR2 SASEGT. The CDR3 has 14 residues. V lost 3 bases and J 11 bases, leaving 19 bases between the germline ends. The CDR3 here is CASSEFLGGARAFF. CDR3 DNA sequence: TGTGCCAGCAGTGAGTTCCTAGGAGGGGCTCGGGCTTTCTTT.

This chain uses TRBV5-1 with TRBJ1-2; 7 bases fit TRBD1. The germline CDR1 and CDR2 sequences are SGHRS and YFSETQ. The CDR3 spans 13 residues. Trimming took 7 bases from V and 4 from J; bases not matched to a gene: 7. The CDR3 region is CASRPGGLYGYTF. The CDR3 nucleotides read TGCGCCAGCCGCCCAGGGGGGCTCTATGGCTACACCTTC.

V gene TRBV27 combines with J gene TRBJ2-2, with 7 bases aligning to TRBD2. CDR3 length: 16 amino acids. The V and J ends lost 2 bases and 0 bases, in that order; junction bases with no gene match: 3. Germline CDR1 MNHEY, CDR2 SMNVEV (reference sequence). CDR3 nucleotides: TGTGCCAGCAGTTTAGTTGGGGGGGCGAACACCGGGGAGCTGTTTTTT. This sequence encodes CASSLVGGANTGELFF.

V is TRBV5-1 and J is TRBJ2-1; TRBD2 matches at 9 bases. This CDR3 has 17 residues. V was pared by 4 bases and J by 6 bases, with 14 bases of the junction left unmatched. Per the germline V gene, CDR1 is SGHRS and CDR2 is YFSETQ. CDR3 sequence reads: CASSPKGGAGGINEQFF. The CDR3 nucleotides are TGCGCCAGCAGCCCGAAAGGAGGAGCGGGAGGCATCAATGAGCAGTTCTTC.

The chain carries TRBV7-9 and TRBJ2-1; tentatively, D is TRBD1 (6 bases). V was clipped by 2 bases and J by 10 bases, with 21 bases between them. This CDR3 spans 16 amino acids. The germline CDR1 and CDR2 sequences are SEHNR and FQNEAQ (reference sequence). The CDR3 protein is CASSLWAGRGRNEQFF. As DNA, the CDR3 is TGTGCCAGCAGCTTATGGGCGGGCAGGGGCCGAAACGAGCAGTTCTTC. The full variable domain, with the rest looked up from reference TRBV7-9 and TRBJ2-1, is DTGVSQNPRHKITKRGQNVTFRCDPISEHNRLYWYRQTLGQGPEFLTYFQNEAQLEKSRLLSDRFSAERPKGSFSTLEIQRTEQGDSAMYLCASSLWAGRGRNEQFFGPGTRLTVL.

About this clone: Germline is not matched at one junction end, which may reflect a read error. The gene calls are TRBV7-9 and TRBJ2-1, with D maybe TRBD2 (6 bases). The CDR3 covers 12 residues. Germline lookup yields CDR1 SEHNR and CDR2 FQNEAQ (reference sequence). CDR3 bases: TGTTCCAGCAGCAGCCGGGGGAATGAGCAGTTCTTC. Translated, it gives CSSSSRGNEQFF.

The chain uses TRBV28 and TRBJ1-2; D is perhaps TRBD1 (6 bases). CDR1 is MDHEN, CDR2 SYDVKM, per germline. The V gene lost 10 bases and the J gene lost 4 bases, with 19 bases spanning the gap. The length of the CDR3 is 14 residues. As DNA, the CDR3 is TGTGCCATTTCACCGGGACAAATAAGCTATGGCTACACCTTC. Its protein is CAISPGQISYGYTF.

The chain has TRBV28 and TRBJ1-2; TRBD1 agrees at 7 bases. CDR1 and CDR2 (germline): MDHEN, SYDVKM. The ends lost 5 bases at V and 8 bases at J; junction bases unmatched: 11. This CDR3 spans 14 amino acids. The CDR3 coding sequence is TGTGCCAGCAGTCTCCCGAACAGGGGCGCGGGCTACACCTTC. Translated, it gives CASSLPNRGAGYTF.

V gene TRBV6-5 combines with J gene TRBJ1-1, with D unresolved. The V and J ends lost 7 bases and 0 bases respectively, with 15 bases between them. The CDR3 is 15 residues long. Germline V CDR1 and CDR2: MNHEY, SVGAGI. The CDR3 region is CASKRVPVVNTEAFF. The CDR3 DNA is TGTGCCAGCAAGAGGGTGCCGGTTGTGAACACTGAAGCTTTCTTT.

The genes are TRBV30 and TRBJ2-1, with TRBD2 as a possible D gene (6 bases). The CDR3 length is 15 residues. From germline, CDR1 is GTSNPN and CDR2 SVGIG (reference sequence). The V gene lost 5 bases and the J gene lost 5 bases, with 19 bases spanning the gap. The CDR3 bases are TGTGCCTGGGGAGGCGGACTCGGAGGGGACAATGAGCAGTTCTTC. Translating gives CAWGGGLGGDNEQFF. Complete variable domain (other parts from reference TRBV30 and TRBJ2-1): SQTIHQWPATLVQPVGSPLSLECTVEGTSNPNLYWYRQAAGRGLQLLFYSVGIGQISSEVPQNLSASRPQDRQFILSSKKLLLSDSGFYLCAWGGGLGGDNEQFFGPGTRLTVL.